The entry below gives a single T cell receptor (beta chain) sequence along with its context. Germline V gives CDR1 LGHDT, CDR2 YNNKEL (reference sequence). With V trimmed by 0 bases and J by 7 bases, 13 bases remained unmatched. The CDR3 totals 17 residues. The data were taken from a study of blood T cell repertoires in COVID-19. Overall study context: PBMCs, B-cell-depleted T cells, or T cells provided the cDNA or gDNA that made up the material.

Per the original data handling: Estimates of nucleated cell counts were drawn from the amplification of reference gene primers. The assay was immunoSEQ multiplex PCR, and TCRdb's table has in-frame clones only and misses some. The V and J calls and clone size come from that table; D and trimming were worked out from the DNA. The table has fewer than 400,000 clones, roughly 90% seen once; the top ten hold around 4.2%. Clinical history as reported by participants underpinned cohort assignment. Someone with COVID-19 had been met by exposed participants within 2 weeks before study entry. The sequenced material came from PBMCs or T cells enriched from blood (not recorded which). This chain connects TRBV3-1 (or the pseudogene TRBV3-2) to TRBJ2-5; 8 bases are a match to TRBD2. This clonotype was sampled from a woman in her twenties or thirties who had been exposed to COVID-19. The CDR3 spells CASSQDRSSGWVGTQYF. CDR3 sequence (DNA): TGTGCCAGCAGCCAAGATCGGTCTAGCGGGTGGGTTGGGACCCAGTACTTC.